Each of the 27 T cell receptor beta chains below was sequenced from the same sample in a study of beta chain features in type 1 diabetes (dated 2018 in TCRdb). Overall study results and their limits: Type 1 diabetes patients showed a moderate but significant shortening of TCRB CDR3 length in all four CD4+ subsets.

Their antigen targets remain unknown. Receptor libraries were prepared by the immunoSEQ multiplex PCR assay. The High Capacity cDNA Reverse Transcription Kit was used to reverse transcribe all of the isolated RNA, meaning that expressed TCRB transcripts were what got sequenced. Sourced from immuneACCESS, this table was stored by TCRdb with only in-frame sequences that have V and J called. A share of the clones is absent; for the studies checked, an unresolved V gene accounts for under half, and the remainder has no known explanation. The sample yields approximately 260,000 clones; around 24% were counted once. Roughly 0.011% of the sample goes to the ten largest clones. Input material: naive CD4+ T cells from blood. In the paper's terms, the cell subset or site label means: true naive CD4+ T cells. These receptors all stem from a woman aged 25-40 years with type 1 diabetes.

The V gene is TRBV10-3, the J gene TRBJ2-1, with TRBD2 matching over 8 bases. This CDR3 has 12 residues. Germline V CDR1 and CDR2: ENHRY, SYGVKD. V was pared by 8 bases and J by 8 bases, with 5 bases of the junction left unmatched. Written as DNA, the CDR3 is TGTGCCATCTCCGGGAGGGCCCATGAGCAGTTCTTC. Translation gives CAISGRAHEQFF.

This clone was detected only a few times. The chain is built from TRBV18 and TRBJ1-2; D is possibly TRBD1 (5 bases). The ends were cut back, 4 bases at V and 4 bases at J, with 7 bases in the middle. CDR3 length: 12 residues. From germline, CDR1 is KGHSH and CDR2 LQKENI. CDR3 sequence reads: CASSLDSYGYTF. CDR3 sequence (DNA): TGTGCCAGCTCACTCGACAGCTATGGCTACACCTTC.

A few counts support this clone. This CDR3 is also generated by other DNA sequences in the sample. This chain links TRBV20-1 with TRBJ2-5, with D hard to call. Germline V CDR1 and CDR2: DFQATT, SNEGSKA (reference sequence). V lost 3 bases and J 2 bases, leaving 4 bases between the germline ends. The CDR3 sequence is 11 residues long. CDR3 nucleotide sequence: TGCAGTGCTAGTCGGCAAGAGACCCAGTACTTC. This gives the protein CSASRQETQYF.

The gene calls are TRBV30 and TRBJ2-7; D possibly corresponds to TRBD1 (6 bases). The germline CDR1 and CDR2 sequences are GTSNPN and SVGIG (reference sequence). The CDR3 runs 11 residues. Trimming took 3 bases from V and 6 from J, leaving 9 bases between them. The CDR3 nucleotides are TGTGCCTGGAGCTTGACAGGCGAGCAGTACTTC. Translated: CAWSLTGEQYF.

The J gene is TRBJ2-1, the V gene TRBV5-1, with TRBD1 as a possible D gene (5 bases). Trimming removed 4 bases at V and 6 bases at J, with 17 bases between. This CDR3 has 15 residues. CDR1 is SGHRS, CDR2 YFSETQ, per germline. CDR3 amino acids: CASSLPRQGVNEQFF. In DNA form, the CDR3 reads TGCGCCAGCAGCCTTCCCCGGCAGGGCGTCAATGAGCAGTTCTTC.

V and J are TRBV28 and TRBJ1-1; D is unclear. V shed 8 bases and J shed 4 bases, with 17 bases lying between them. The CDR3 length is 14 residues. Germline-derived CDR1 and CDR2 are MDHEN and SYDVKM. The CDR3 loop reads CASETPRGVTEAFF. Written as DNA, the CDR3 is TGTGCCAGCGAGACCCCCCGGGGAGTCACTGAAGCTTTCTTT.

Only a few counts were recorded for this clone. The rearrangement links TRBV6-1 to TRBJ2-1; 11 bases match TRBD2. V lost 4 bases and J lost 11; bases outside the gene matches: 13. Germline CDR1 MNHNS, CDR2 SASEGT. The CDR3 covers 16 residues. This CDR3 is CASSADRRRLAGQQFF. The DNA of the CDR3 is TGTGCCAGCAGTGCGGACAGGCGTCGACTAGCGGGACAGCAGTTCTTC.

The chain employs TRBV29-1 and TRBJ2-1, with no clear D. Trimming shortened V by 8 bases and J by 0 bases, and 11 bases separated the two germline ends. The CDR3 spans 13 residues. Germline V gives CDR1 SQVTM, CDR2 ANQGSEA. CDR3 residues: CSSRRTSYNEQFF. DNA for the CDR3: TGCAGCTCCAGGCGAACCTCCTACAATGAGCAGTTCTTC.

This clone was picked up a small number of times. V gene TRBV5-6 combines with J gene TRBJ2-5; no clear D gene. Between the trimmed V and J ends, which lost 4 bases and 5 bases, there was a span of 12 bases. Germline lookup yields CDR1 SGHDT and CDR2 YYEEEE. This CDR3 is 13 amino acids long. The CDR3 region is CASSPAFGETQYF. The CDR3 DNA follows: TGTGCCAGCAGCCCGGCCTTCGGGGAGACCCAGTACTTC.

This clone turned up a few times. This rearrangement joins TRBV30 to TRBJ2-3; D might be TRBD2 (5 bases). Trimming shortened V by 4 bases and J by 0 bases, and 14 bases separated the two germline ends. The CDR3 runs to 15 residues. Germline-derived CDR1 and CDR2 are GTSNPN and SVGIG (reference sequence). CDR3 region: CAWNRGRLSTDTQYF. CDR3 coding DNA: TGTGCCTGGAATCGGGGTAGATTGAGCACAGATACGCAGTATTTT.

This clone was seen a handful of times. In nucleotides, the CDR3 is TGCAGCGTTCGAGCGGGAGGGAGTGACGAGCAGTACTTC. Translating gives CSVRAGGSDEQYF. V usage is TRBV29-1 and J usage is TRBJ2-7; 10 nucleotides align to TRBD2. Trimming took 5 bases from V and 5 from J; bases not matched to a gene: 6. CDR1 SQVTM and CDR2 ANQGSEA come from the germline V gene. The CDR3 loop spans 13 amino acids.

The CDR3 sequence: CAISENPRYEQYF. CDR3 coding DNA: TGTGCCATCAGTGAGAATCCGCGTTACGAGCAGTACTTC. The chain links TRBV10-3 to TRBJ2-7; no reliable D call. V was cut by 2 bases and J by 4 bases, with 9 bases left in between. CDR3 length equals 13 residues. Germline V gene sequence: CDR1 ENHRY, CDR2 SYGVKD.

There are a few counts of this clone. Here the CDR3 DNA reads TGTGCCAGCAGTGATCACGGGGGACAAGAGACCCAGTACTTC. Amino acids: CASSDHGGQETQYF. The chain links TRBV25-1 to TRBJ2-5, with D perhaps TRBD2 (6 bases). The CDR3 is 14 amino acids. From germline, CDR1 is MGHDK and CDR2 SYGVNS. The V gene lost 3 bases and the J gene lost 2 bases, with 10 bases spanning the gap.

In its sample, this clone was seen a few times. This chain joins TRBV9 and TRBJ1-1; TRBD1 aligns across 8 bases. Trimming removed 4 bases from V and 1 base from J; junction bases left unmatched: 3. The CDR3 consists of 14 residues. Germline lookup yields CDR1 SGDLS and CDR2 YYNGEE. The CDR3 nucleotides read TGTGCCAGCAGCCGGACAGGGACGAACACTGAAGCTTTCTTT. Encoded protein: CASSRTGTNTEAFF.

The rearrangement uses TRBV29-1 and TRBJ2-7; 9 nucleotides align to TRBD2. The CDR3 sequence is 14 residues long. Looked up from germline, CDR1 is SQVTM and CDR2 is ANQGSEA. The V and J ends lost 5 bases and 5 bases, in that order; junction bases with no gene match: 10. As DNA, the CDR3 is TGCAGCGTTCAGCCTAGCGGGAAGGCCGACGAGCAGTACTTC. It translates to CSVQPSGKADEQYF.

The chain couples TRBV30 to TRBJ2-7, with no clear D. CDR3 length: 11 amino acids. V was clipped by 2 bases and J by 4 bases, with 6 bases between them. Germline assignment: CDR1 GTSNPN and CDR2 SVGIG (reference sequence). The CDR3 spells CAWSNQYEQYF. CDR3 DNA sequence: TGTGCCTGGAGTAACCAGTACGAGCAGTACTTC.

The CDR3 loop reads CASSRQGMNTEAFF. CDR3 sequence (DNA): TGTGCCAGCTCGCGACAGGGGATGAACACTGAAGCTTTCTTT. The V gene is TRBV18, the J gene TRBJ1-1; 8 bases map to TRBD1. This CDR3 region has 14 residues. J was trimmed by 0 bases and V by 6 bases; bases with no gene match: 3. CDR1 and CDR2 from the germline V gene are KGHSH and LQKENI.

This sequence joins TRBV9 and TRBJ2-6, with 12 bases lining up with TRBD1. The CDR3 totals 18 residues. The junction had 8 bases not matched to a gene; V was cut back by 4 bases and J by 3 bases. Germline V gene data show CDR1 as SGDLS and CDR2 as YYNGEE. CDR3 amino acids: CASSTRDRGLYGANVLTF. CDR3 nucleotides: TGTGCCAGCAGCACCCGGGACAGGGGGCTGTATGGGGCCAACGTCCTGACTTTC.

CDR3 sequence (DNA): TGTGCCAGTAGTATGAGACAGGAGTCGGGCTACACCTTC. Translation gives CASSMRQESGYTF. The V and J genes are TRBV19 and TRBJ1-2; D might be TRBD1 (6 bases). This CDR3 spans 13 amino acids. From germline, CDR1 is LNHDA and CDR2 SQIVND (reference sequence). Trimming removed 3 bases from V and 8 bases from J, with 13 bases in between.

A few counts support this clone. The V and J genes are TRBV7-9 and TRBJ2-1; 8 bases map to TRBD2. The V segment lost 1 base and the J segment 2 bases; nucleotides outside the gene matches: 7. This CDR3 comprises 17 residues. Germline lookup yields CDR1 SEHNR and CDR2 FQNEAQ (reference sequence). The CDR3 DNA is TGTGCCAGCAGCTTAGTGTTTACTAGCGGAACCTACAATGAGCAGTTCTTC. Protein sequence: CASSLVFTSGTYNEQFF.

The rearrangement uses TRBV18 and TRBJ1-1; TRBD1 might be the D (6 bases). The ends were cut back, 3 bases at V and 1 base at J, with 9 bases in the middle. This CDR3 region has 14 residues. CDR1 is KGHSH and CDR2 is LQKENI in the germline V gene. The CDR3 sequence is CASSPPGANTEAFF. CDR3 bases: TGTGCCAGCTCACCTCCAGGGGCGAACACTGAAGCTTTCTTT.

The chain uses TRBV4-1 and TRBJ2-6; 10 nucleotides align to TRBD1. This CDR3 has 18 residues. Germline trimming cut 0 bases from V and 0 bases from J; bases unmatched to any gene: 2. Germline CDR1 and CDR2: MGHRA and YSYEKL. The CDR3 spells CASSQEGTGVSGANVLTF. The CDR3 DNA reads TGCGCCAGCAGCCAAGAAGGGACAGGGGTCTCTGGGGCCAACGTCCTGACTTTC.

The chain recombines TRBV7-3 with TRBJ2-3; the D gene is possibly TRBD2 (5 bases). The V end was cut by 5 bases, the J end by 1 base, with 13 bases between. The CDR3 extends over 15 amino acids. The germline V gene has CDR1 SGHTA and CDR2 FQGTGA. In DNA form, the CDR3 reads TGTGCCAGCAGCAGAAGGGAGAGTGGCACAGATACGCAGTATTTT. This translates into CASSRRESGTDTQYF.

The chain links TRBV9 to TRBJ2-3; D call uncertain. The CDR3 covers 12 residues. Trimming pared 4 bases from V and 4 bases from J, leaving 7 bases between. In germline, CDR1 is SGDLS, CDR2 YYNGEE. The CDR3 loop reads CASSSLSDTQYF. CDR3 sequence (DNA): TGTGCCAGCAGCTCATTGTCAGATACGCAGTATTTT.

V is TRBV9 and J is TRBJ1-1, with D possibly TRBD1 on 5 matching bases. Trimming left V 4 bases short and J 4 bases short, with 17 bases between. The germline V gene has CDR1 SGDLS and CDR2 YYNGEE. This CDR3 is 15 amino acids long. As DNA, the CDR3 is TGTGCCAGCAGCCCAAGGGGCTTGGCTGGCACTGAAGCTTTCTTT. It codes for CASSPRGLAGTEAFF.

This chain joins TRBV7-2 and TRBJ2-3; weak D call: TRBD2 (5 bases). Trimming removed 5 bases at V and 4 bases at J, with 10 bases between. The CDR3 is 13 amino acids. Germline CDR1 SGHTA, CDR2 FQGNSA. CDR3 nucleotide sequence: TGTGCCAGCAGCGTCACTAGGCCAGATACGCAGTATTTT. It codes for CASSVTRPDTQYF.

This clone has just a few counts. The chain couples TRBV9 to TRBJ1-5, with D tentatively TRBD1 (5 bases). This CDR3 contains 13 residues. The germline V and J ends were trimmed by 3 bases and 5 bases, with 9 bases remaining between them. Germline V gives CDR1 SGDLS, CDR2 YYNGEE. Here the CDR3 DNA reads TGTGCCAGCAGCGGAGACAGCGATCAGCCCCAGCATTTT. Protein product: CASSGDSDQPQHF.